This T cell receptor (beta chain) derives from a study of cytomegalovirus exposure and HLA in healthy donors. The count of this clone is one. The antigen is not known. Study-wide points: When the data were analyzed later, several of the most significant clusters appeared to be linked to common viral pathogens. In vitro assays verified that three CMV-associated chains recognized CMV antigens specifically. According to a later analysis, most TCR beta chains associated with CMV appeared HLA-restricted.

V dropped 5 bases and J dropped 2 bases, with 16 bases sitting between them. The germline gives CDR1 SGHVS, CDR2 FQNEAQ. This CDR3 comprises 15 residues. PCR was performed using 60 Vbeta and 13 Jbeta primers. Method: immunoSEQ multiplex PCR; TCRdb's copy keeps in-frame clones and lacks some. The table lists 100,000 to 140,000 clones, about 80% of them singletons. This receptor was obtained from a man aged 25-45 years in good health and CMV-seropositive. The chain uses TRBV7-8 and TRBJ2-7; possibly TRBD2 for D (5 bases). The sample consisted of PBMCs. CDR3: CASSIPKDGTYEQYF. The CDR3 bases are TGTGCCAGCAGCATACCCAAGGACGGGACCTACGAGCAGTACTTC.